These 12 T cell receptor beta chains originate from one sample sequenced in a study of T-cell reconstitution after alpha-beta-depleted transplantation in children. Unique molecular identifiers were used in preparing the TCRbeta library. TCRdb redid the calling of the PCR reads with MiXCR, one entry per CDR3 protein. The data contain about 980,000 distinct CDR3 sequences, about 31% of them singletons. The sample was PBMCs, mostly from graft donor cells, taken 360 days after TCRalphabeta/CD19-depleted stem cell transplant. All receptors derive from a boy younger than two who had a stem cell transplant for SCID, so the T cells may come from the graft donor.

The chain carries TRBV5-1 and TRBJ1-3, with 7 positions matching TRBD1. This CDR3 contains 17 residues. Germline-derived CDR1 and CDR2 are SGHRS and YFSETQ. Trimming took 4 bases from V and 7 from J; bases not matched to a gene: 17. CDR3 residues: CASSPDPTGTLRNTIYF. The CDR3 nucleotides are TGCGCCAGCAGCCCCGACCCGACAGGGACCTTGCGGAACACCATATATTTT.

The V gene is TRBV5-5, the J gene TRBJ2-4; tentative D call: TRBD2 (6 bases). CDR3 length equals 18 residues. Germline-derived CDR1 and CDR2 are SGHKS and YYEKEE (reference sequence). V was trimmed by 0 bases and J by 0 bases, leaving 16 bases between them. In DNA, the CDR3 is TGTGCCAGCAGCTTGGCCCGGGGACTTCAATTAGCCAAAAACATTCAGTACTTC. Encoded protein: CASSLARGLQLAKNIQYF.

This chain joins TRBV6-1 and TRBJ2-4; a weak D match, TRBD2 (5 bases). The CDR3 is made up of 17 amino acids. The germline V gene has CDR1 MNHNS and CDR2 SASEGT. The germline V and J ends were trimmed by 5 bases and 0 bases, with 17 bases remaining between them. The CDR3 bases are TGTGCCAGCAGTCCCCCCATTCTAGGACTAGCCAAAAACATTCAGTACTTC. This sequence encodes CASSPPILGLAKNIQYF.

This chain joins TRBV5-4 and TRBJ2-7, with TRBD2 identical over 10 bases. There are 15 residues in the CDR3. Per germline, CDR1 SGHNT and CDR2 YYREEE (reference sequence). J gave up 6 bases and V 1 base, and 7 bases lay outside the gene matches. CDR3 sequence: CASSLRLAGVREQYF. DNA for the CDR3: TGTGCCAGCAGCTTGCGGCTAGCGGGGGTTCGCGAGCAGTACTTC.

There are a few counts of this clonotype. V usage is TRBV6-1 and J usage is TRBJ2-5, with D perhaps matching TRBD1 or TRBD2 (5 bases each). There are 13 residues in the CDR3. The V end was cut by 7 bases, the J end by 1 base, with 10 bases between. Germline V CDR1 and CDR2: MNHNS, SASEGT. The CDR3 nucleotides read TGTGCCAGCACGGGGCGGTTCCAAGAGACCCAGTACTTC. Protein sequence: CASTGRFQETQYF.

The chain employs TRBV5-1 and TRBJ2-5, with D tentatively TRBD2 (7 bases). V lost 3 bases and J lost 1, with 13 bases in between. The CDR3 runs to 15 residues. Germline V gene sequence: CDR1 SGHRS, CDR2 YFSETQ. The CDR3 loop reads CASSWGGGFQETQYF. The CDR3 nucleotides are TGCGCCAGCAGCTGGGGCGGGGGCTTCCAAGAGACCCAGTACTTC.

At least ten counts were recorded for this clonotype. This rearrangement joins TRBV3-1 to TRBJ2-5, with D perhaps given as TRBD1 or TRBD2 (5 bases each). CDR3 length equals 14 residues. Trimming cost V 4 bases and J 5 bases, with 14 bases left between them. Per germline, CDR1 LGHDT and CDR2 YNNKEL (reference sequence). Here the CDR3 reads CASSLWDRGETQYF. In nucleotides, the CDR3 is TGTGCCAGCAGCCTATGGGACCGAGGGGAGACCCAGTACTTC.

CDR3 nucleotide sequence: TGTGCCTGGAACGGCGTTGGGGAGCAGTACTTC. This translates into CAWNGVGEQYF. The V and J genes are TRBV30 and TRBJ2-7; D not certain. V was cut by 4 bases and J by 7 bases, with 11 bases left in between. The CDR3 is 11 amino acids. Germline CDR1 reads GTSNPN; CDR2 reads SVGIG (reference sequence).

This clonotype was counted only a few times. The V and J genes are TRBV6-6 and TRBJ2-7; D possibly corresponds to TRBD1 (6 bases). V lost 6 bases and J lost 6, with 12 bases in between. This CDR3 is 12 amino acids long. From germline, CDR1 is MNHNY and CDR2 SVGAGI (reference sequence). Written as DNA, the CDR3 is TGTGCCAGCAGCAAGGACAGTCCCGAGCAGTACTTC. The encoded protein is CASSKDSPEQYF.

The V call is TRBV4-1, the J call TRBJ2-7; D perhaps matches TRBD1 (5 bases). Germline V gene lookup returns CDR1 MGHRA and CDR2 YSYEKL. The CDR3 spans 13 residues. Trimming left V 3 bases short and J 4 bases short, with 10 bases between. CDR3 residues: CASSHSQGYEQYF. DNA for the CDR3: TGCGCCAGCAGCCACTCCCAGGGATACGAGCAGTACTTC.

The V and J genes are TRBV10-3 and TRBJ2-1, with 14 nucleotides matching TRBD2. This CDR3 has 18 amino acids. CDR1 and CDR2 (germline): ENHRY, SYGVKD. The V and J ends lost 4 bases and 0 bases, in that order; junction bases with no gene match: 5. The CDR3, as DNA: TGTGCCATCAGTGTGGGACTAGCGGGGGCGAGCTCCTACAATGAGCAGTTCTTC. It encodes CAISVGLAGASSYNEQFF.

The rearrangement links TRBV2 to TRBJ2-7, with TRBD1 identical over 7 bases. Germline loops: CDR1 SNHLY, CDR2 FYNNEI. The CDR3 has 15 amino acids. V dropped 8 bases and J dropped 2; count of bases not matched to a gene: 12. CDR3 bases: TGTGCCAGCTGGGGACAGTCTCGAGGAGCCTACGAGCAGTACTTC. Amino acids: CASWGQSRGAYEQYF.